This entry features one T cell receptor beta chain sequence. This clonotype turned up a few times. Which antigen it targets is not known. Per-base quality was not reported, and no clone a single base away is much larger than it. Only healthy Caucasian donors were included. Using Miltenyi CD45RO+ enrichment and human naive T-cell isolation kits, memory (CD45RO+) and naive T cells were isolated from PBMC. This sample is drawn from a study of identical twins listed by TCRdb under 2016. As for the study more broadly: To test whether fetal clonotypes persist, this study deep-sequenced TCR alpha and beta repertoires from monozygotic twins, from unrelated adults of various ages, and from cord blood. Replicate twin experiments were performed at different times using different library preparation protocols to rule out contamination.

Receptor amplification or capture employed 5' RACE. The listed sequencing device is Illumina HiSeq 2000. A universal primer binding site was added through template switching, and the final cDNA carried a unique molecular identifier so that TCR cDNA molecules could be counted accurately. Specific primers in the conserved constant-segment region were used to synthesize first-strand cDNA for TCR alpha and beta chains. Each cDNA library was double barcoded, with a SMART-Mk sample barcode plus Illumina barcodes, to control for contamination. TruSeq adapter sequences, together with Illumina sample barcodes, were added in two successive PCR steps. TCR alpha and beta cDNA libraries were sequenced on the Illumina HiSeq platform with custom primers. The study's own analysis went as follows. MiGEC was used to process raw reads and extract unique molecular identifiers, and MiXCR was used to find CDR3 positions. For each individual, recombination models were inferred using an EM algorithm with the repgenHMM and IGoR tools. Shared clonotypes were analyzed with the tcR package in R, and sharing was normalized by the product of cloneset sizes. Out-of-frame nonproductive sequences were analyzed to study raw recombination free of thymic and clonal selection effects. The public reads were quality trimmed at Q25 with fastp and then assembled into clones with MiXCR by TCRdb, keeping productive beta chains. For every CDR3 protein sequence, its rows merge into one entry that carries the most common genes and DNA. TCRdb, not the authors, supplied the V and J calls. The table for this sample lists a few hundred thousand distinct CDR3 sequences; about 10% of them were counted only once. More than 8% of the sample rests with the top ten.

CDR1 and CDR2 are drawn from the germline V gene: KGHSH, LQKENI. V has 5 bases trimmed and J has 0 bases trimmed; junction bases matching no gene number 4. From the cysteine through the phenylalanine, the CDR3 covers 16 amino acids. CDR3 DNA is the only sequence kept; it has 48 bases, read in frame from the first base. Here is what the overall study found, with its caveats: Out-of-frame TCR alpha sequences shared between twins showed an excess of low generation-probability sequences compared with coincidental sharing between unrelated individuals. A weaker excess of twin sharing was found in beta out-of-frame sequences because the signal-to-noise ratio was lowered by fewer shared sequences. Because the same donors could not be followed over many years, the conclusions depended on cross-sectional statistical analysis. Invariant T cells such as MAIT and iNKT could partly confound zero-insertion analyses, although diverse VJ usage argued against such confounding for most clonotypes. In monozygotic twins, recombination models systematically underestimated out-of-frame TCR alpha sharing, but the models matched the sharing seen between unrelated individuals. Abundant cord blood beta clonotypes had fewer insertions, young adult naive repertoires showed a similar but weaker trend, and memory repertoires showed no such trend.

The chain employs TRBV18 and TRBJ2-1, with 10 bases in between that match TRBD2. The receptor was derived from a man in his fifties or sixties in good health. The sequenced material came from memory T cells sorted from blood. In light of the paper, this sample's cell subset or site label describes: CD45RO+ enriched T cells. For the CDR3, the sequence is CASSVLAGVSYNEQFF. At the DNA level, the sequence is TGTGCCAGCTCAGTCCTAGCGGGGGTCTCCTACAATGAGCAGTTCTTC.